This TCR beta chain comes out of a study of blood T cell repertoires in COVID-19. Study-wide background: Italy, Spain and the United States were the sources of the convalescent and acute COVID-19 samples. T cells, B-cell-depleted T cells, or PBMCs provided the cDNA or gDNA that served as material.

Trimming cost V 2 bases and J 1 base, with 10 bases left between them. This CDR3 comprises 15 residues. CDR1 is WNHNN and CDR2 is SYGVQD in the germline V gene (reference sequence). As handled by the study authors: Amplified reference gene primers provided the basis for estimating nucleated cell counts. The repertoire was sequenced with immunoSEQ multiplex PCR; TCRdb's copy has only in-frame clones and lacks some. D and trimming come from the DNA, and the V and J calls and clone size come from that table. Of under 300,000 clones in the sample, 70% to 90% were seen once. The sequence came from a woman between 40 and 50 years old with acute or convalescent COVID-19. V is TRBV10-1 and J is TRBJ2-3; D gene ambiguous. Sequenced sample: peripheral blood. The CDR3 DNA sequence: TGCGCCAGCAGTGAGGGGCTTATTGGCACAGATACGCAGTATTTT. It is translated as CASSEGLIGTDTQYF.